The text below deals with one T cell receptor beta chain. Other DNA sequences in the same sample also yield this CDR3. Clones were sequenced by immunoSEQ multiplex PCR, and TCRdb holds only the in-frame ones, with some missing. The data contain about 660,000 clones, approximately 87% of them singletons. This CDR3 is 15 amino acids long. After removal of 3 bases from V and 6 bases from J, the junction contained 2 bases not matched to a gene. From germline, CDR1 is SGHRS and CDR2 YFSETQ. The data were taken from a study of shared T cell receptors in the human thymus. The same sample was also used in a study of human thymus T cells. That paper notes: Thymic resections from corrective heart surgery supplied the tissue. Seemingly biased V and J gene usage marked thymic and blood repertoires. Related studies noted strongly shared thymic repertoires across unrelated people.

This receptor was taken from a boy in the first two years of life with a congenital heart defect. Sequencing used thymocytes. J is TRBJ2-1 and V is TRBV5-1; the match to TRBD2 covers 14 bases. CDR3 sequence: CASSSTSGRVNEQFF. The CDR3 region has the DNA TGCGCCAGCAGCTCGACTAGCGGGAGGGTCAATGAGCAGTTCTTC.